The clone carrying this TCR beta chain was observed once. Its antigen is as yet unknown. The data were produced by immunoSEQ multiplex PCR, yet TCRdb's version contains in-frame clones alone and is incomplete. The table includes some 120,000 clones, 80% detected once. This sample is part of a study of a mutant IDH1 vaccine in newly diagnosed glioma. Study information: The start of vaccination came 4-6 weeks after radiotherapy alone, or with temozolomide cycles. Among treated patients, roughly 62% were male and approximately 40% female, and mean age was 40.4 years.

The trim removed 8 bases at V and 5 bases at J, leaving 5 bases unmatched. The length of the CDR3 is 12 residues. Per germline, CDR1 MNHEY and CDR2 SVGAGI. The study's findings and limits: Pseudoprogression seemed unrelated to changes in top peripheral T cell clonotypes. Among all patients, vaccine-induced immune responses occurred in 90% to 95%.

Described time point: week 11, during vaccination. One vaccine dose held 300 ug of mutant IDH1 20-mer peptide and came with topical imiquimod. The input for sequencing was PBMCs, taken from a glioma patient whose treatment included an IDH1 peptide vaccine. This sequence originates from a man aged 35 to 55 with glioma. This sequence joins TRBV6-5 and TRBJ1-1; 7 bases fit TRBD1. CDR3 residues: CASQTGWTEAFF. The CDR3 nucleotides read TGTGCCAGCCAGACAGGGTGGACTGAAGCTTTCTTT.